Below are 26 T cell receptor beta chains sequenced from a single sample in a study of human T cells and chemical hapten exposure. One entry per CDR3 protein, called by TCRdb with MiXCR from the RACE reads. The data show more than 250,000 distinct CDR3 sequences, roughly 8% seen once. The time point here: pre-sensitization, week 0. Treatment reported: therapeutic diphenylcyclopropenone sensitization with weekly scalp DPC. Specimen: whole blood, collected in connection with sensitization to the hapten diphenylcyclopropenone (DPC). The receptors derive from a man aged 18-30 years with alopecia areata. Some clones in this sample may be carry-over from other donors' samples.

This clonotype was detected ten times or more. V usage is TRBV7-3 and J usage is TRBJ1-1; D not certain. Trimming removed 9 bases at V and 5 bases at J, with 16 bases between. The germline V gene has CDR1 SGHTA and CDR2 FQGTGA. The CDR3 loop spans 13 amino acids. This CDR3 reads CASSIDGRTEAFF. In DNA form, the CDR3 reads TGTGCCAGTTCGATTGACGGGCGAACTGAAGCTTTCTTT.

This clonotype was seen more than once but under ten times. V gene TRBV12-3 or TRBV12-4 combines with J gene TRBJ1-3; D may be TRBD1 (5 bases). The CDR3 is 16 residues long. Trimming removed 2 bases from V and 5 bases from J, with 16 bases in between. The CDR3 DNA reads as TGTGCCAGCAGTTTATCTTTCGCCAGGGCAAGAAACACCATATATTTT. It codes for CASSLSFARARNTIYF.

This clonotype was observed a handful of times. The chain recombines TRBV6-5 with TRBJ1-1; D gene ambiguous. Trimming cost V 8 bases and J 1 base, with 14 bases left between them. The germline V gene has CDR1 MNHEY and CDR2 SVGAGI. The CDR3 is 14 amino acids. The CDR3 nucleotides are TGTGCCAGCTCCTTAACGGCCACGAACACTGAAGCTTTCTTT. Encoded protein: CASSLTATNTEAFF.

A few counts support this clonotype. The chain recombines TRBV7-8 with TRBJ2-1; 14 nucleotides align to TRBD2. V was pared by 0 bases and J by 7 bases, with 8 bases of the junction left unmatched. This CDR3 has 18 amino acids. Germline V gives CDR1 SGHVS, CDR2 FQNEAQ. The CDR3 DNA sequence: TGTGCCAGCAGCTTAGCGAGACTAGCGGGGGGGCTCTGGAATGAGCAGTTCTTC. Protein: CASSLARLAGGLWNEQFF.

The J gene is TRBJ1-5, the V gene TRBV6-1; D gene unclear. CDR1 is MNHNS and CDR2 is SASEGT in the germline V gene. V gave up 0 bases and J gave up 2 bases, with 8 bases separating them. The CDR3 totals 15 residues. The CDR3 coding sequence is TGTGCCAGCAGTGAAGCATGGGTCGGCAATCAGCCCCAGCATTTT. Its protein product is CASSEAWVGNQPQHF.

The chain links TRBV7-3 to TRBJ2-3; 8 bases align to TRBD2. Germline trimming cut 9 bases from V and 6 bases from J; bases unmatched to any gene: 11. Germline values: CDR1 SGHTA, CDR2 FQGTGA. CDR3 length equals 14 residues. The CDR3: CASSPGLGDDTQYF. The CDR3 DNA is TGTGCCAGTTCCCCGGGACTAGGGGACGATACGCAGTATTTT.

The chain recombines TRBV7-2 with TRBJ1-6, with D maybe TRBD1 (5 bases). From germline, CDR1 is SGHTA and CDR2 FQGNSA. The CDR3 runs to 14 residues. V dropped 4 bases and J dropped 7 bases, with 11 bases sitting between them. CDR3 protein: CASSSGTTNSPLHF. Here the CDR3 DNA reads TGTGCCAGCAGCTCTGGGACTACGAATTCACCCCTCCACTTT.

In this sample, this clonotype turned up many times. This chain joins TRBV6-5 and TRBJ1-2; tentatively, D is TRBD1 (5 bases). Germline values: CDR1 MNHEY, CDR2 SVGAGI. CDR3 length: 14 amino acids. Trimming left V 2 bases short and J 2 bases short, with 9 bases between. CDR3 sequence: CASSYRGLNYGYTF. CDR3 nucleotide sequence: TGTGCCAGCAGTTACAGGGGACTAAACTATGGCTACACCTTC.

This chain links TRBV3-1 with TRBJ2-7, with D perhaps assigned TRBD1 or TRBD2 (5 bases each). V was shortened by 0 bases and J by 6 bases, with 9 bases between the two germline ends. The CDR3 contains 13 residues. In germline, CDR1 is LGHDT, CDR2 YNNKEL (reference sequence). The CDR3 is CASSQDGGAEQYF. CDR3 in DNA: TGTGCCAGCAGCCAAGATGGGGGAGCCGAGCAGTACTTC.

This rearrangement joins TRBV10-3 to TRBJ2-7, with 9 bases identical to TRBD1. The V segment lost 4 bases and the J segment 4 bases; nucleotides outside the gene matches: 2. Germline CDR1 is ENHRY and CDR2 is SYGVKD. The CDR3 runs 13 residues. The CDR3 DNA sequence: TGTGCCATCAGTGGACAGGGGGGATACGAGCAGTACTTC. Encoded protein: CAISGQGGYEQYF.

This clonotype has just a few counts. The chain carries TRBV14 and TRBJ1-6; D gene unclear. Germline assignment: CDR1 SGHDN and CDR2 FVKESK. This CDR3 has 16 residues. The V and J ends lost 1 base and 2 bases respectively, with 9 bases between them. The CDR3 coding sequence is TGTGCCAGCAGCCAAGGGAAGGTCCCCTATAATTCACCCCTCCACTTT. Protein product: CASSQGKVPYNSPLHF.

This chain connects TRBV5-6 to TRBJ2-7; D ambiguous. The CDR3 runs 13 residues. Looked up from germline, CDR1 is SGHDT and CDR2 is YYEEEE. With 0 bases removed from V and 6 bases from J, the gap between germline ends came to 10 bases. This CDR3 is CASSLADGGEQYV. DNA of the CDR3: TGTGCCAGCAGCTTGGCCGACGGCGGCGAGCAGTACGTC.

The rearrangement uses TRBV10-1 and TRBJ2-3; 7 nucleotides align to TRBD2. From germline, CDR1 is WNHNN and CDR2 SYGVQD (reference sequence). The junction had 4 bases not matched to a gene; V was cut back by 3 bases and J by 4 bases. The length of the CDR3 is 14 residues. This chain's CDR3 is CASSDGGVPDTQYF. The CDR3 DNA reads as TGCGCCAGCAGTGATGGGGGGGTCCCAGATACGCAGTATTTT.

This clonotype was counted a few times. This chain connects TRBV10-3 to TRBJ2-2; D is uncertain. The CDR3 totals 14 residues. From germline, CDR1 is ENHRY and CDR2 SYGVKD. The germline V and J ends were trimmed by 7 bases and 0 bases, with 9 bases remaining between them. The CDR3 sequence: CAINGRSNTGELFF. The CDR3 bases are TGTGCCATCAATGGCAGATCGAACACCGGGGAGCTGTTTTTT.

This clonotype was observed many times. The rearrangement uses TRBV20-1 and TRBJ2-3; 9 positions agree with TRBD2. The V gene's germline CDR1 is DFQATT and CDR2 SNEGSKA (reference sequence). CDR3 length: 16 residues. After removal of 6 bases from V and 1 base from J, the junction contained 11 bases not matched to a gene. CDR3 protein: CSAPLAGRARTDTQYF. CDR3 DNA sequence: TGCAGTGCCCCACTAGCGGGCCGCGCTCGCACAGATACGCAGTATTTT.

On this clonotype itself: The conserved phenylalanine or tryptophan normally closing the CDR3 is absent here, so this likely arose from a read error. The limits of the CDR3 on the DNA are not certain, so only TCRdb's listed CDR3 is given. The chain combines TRBV18 with TRBJ1-4; no check of the table's D call, TRBD1, against the DNA was made. The CDR3 is 9 residues long, counting both termini. Germline V lookup: CDR1 KGHSH, CDR2 LQKENI. The CDR3 reads CASSPGTTS.

This rearrangement joins TRBV9 to TRBJ2-7; possible D gene TRBD2, 5 bases. This CDR3 spans 15 amino acids. V was clipped by 3 bases and J by 1 base, with 14 bases between them. Per the germline V gene, CDR1 is SGDLS and CDR2 is YYNGEE. The CDR3 DNA reads as TGTGCCAGCAGCGCGAATAGCGCTCGATCCTACGAGCAGTACGTC. Translating gives CASSANSARSYEQYV.

This clonotype was recorded a few times. This chain links TRBV27 with TRBJ2-7; 10 bases are shared with TRBD1. Germline V gives CDR1 MNHEY, CDR2 SMNVEV (reference sequence). CDR3 length: 15 residues. The J segment lost 3 bases and the V segment lost 5 bases, leaving 7 bases of the junction unmatched. The DNA of the CDR3 is TGTGCCAGCAGTAGACAGACAGGGGGCTACTACGAGCAGTACTTC. Protein product: CASSRQTGGYYEQYF.

The chain employs TRBV7-3 and TRBJ1-1; possibly TRBD1 for D (5 bases). The CDR3 sequence is 14 residues long. In germline, CDR1 is SGHTA, CDR2 FQGTGA. V was cut by 2 bases and J by 5 bases, with 12 bases left in between. CDR3 DNA: TGTGCCAGCAGCTTAGAAGGGGATAGTACTGAAGCTTTCTTT. Residues: CASSLEGDSTEAFF.

Concerning this clonotype: An end of the junction does not agree with germline; a read error may underlie this. The rearrangement joins TRBV5-5 to TRBJ1-5; weak D call: TRBD1 (5 bases). Germline lookup yields CDR1 SGHKS and CDR2 YYEKEE (reference sequence). There are 17 residues in the CDR3. In nucleotides, the CDR3 is TGTGCCATCAGCTCATTTGATGGGACGGCACGCAATCAGCCCCAGCATTTT. It is translated as CAISSFDGTARNQPQHF.

The chain employs TRBV12-3 or TRBV12-4 and TRBJ1-2; D unclear. The CDR3 runs to 14 residues. The V and J ends lost 1 base and 5 bases respectively, with 11 bases between them. DNA of the CDR3: TGTGCCAGCAGTTTAGGCCGAGGCGAGTATGGCTACACCTTC. Its translation: CASSLGRGEYGYTF.

In its sample, this clonotype was seen a few times. The V gene is TRBV28, the J gene TRBJ1-6; D is ambiguous. Looked up from germline, CDR1 is MDHEN and CDR2 is SYDVKM. The CDR3 is 18 residues long. V was cut by 5 bases and J by 5 bases, with 22 bases left in between. The CDR3 loop is CASSHHLGKPSDNSPLHF. The DNA of the CDR3 is TGTGCCAGCAGTCACCACCTGGGGAAACCCTCAGATAATTCACCCCTCCACTTT.

This clonotype was seen only a few times. This sequence joins TRBV12-3 or TRBV12-4 and TRBJ2-7; possibly TRBD2 for D (6 bases). This CDR3 comprises 13 residues. V lost 1 base, J lost 3 bases, and 7 bases lay in between. DNA for the CDR3: TGTGCCAGCAGTTTAGGGACTATCTACGAGCAGTACGTC. This gives the protein CASSLGTIYEQYV.

The table lists this clonotype with a few counts. The chain combines TRBV20-1 with TRBJ1-5; D unclear. Looked up from germline, CDR1 is DFQATT and CDR2 is SNEGSKA (reference sequence). The CDR3 is 15 amino acids. Trimming removed 3 bases at V and 0 bases at J, with 12 bases between. The CDR3 DNA is TGCAGTGCTAGCTTGGGAGGGAATAGCAATCAGCCCCAGCATTTT. Protein: CSASLGGNSNQPQHF.

V gene TRBV24-1 combines with J gene TRBJ2-2; no clear D. V was trimmed by 3 bases and J by 3 bases, leaving 10 bases between them. There are 15 residues in the CDR3. Germline CDR1 reads KGHDR; CDR2 reads SFDVKD. The CDR3 protein is CATSDHDRDTGELFF. The CDR3 bases are TGTGCCACCAGTGATCACGACCGGGACACCGGGGAGCTGTTTTTT.

The chain joins TRBV9 to TRBJ1-1; unclear D gene. This CDR3 region has 13 residues. CDR1 is SGDLS and CDR2 is YYNGEE in the germline V gene. Trimming shortened V by 3 bases and J by 0 bases, and 6 bases separated the two germline ends. The CDR3 spells CASSGTMNTEAFF. CDR3 bases: TGTGCCAGCAGCGGTACAATGAACACTGAAGCTTTCTTT. The variable domain in full, with the rest retrieved from reference TRBV9 and TRBJ1-1, is DSGVTQTPKHLITATGQRVTLRCSPRSGDLSVYWYQQSLDQGLQFLIQYYNGEERAKGNILERFSAQQFPDLHSELNLSSLELGDSALYFCASSGTMNTEAFFGQGTRLTVV.